This T cell receptor (beta chain) came from a study of T cells after yellow fever vaccination. Study-wide context: Each low-cell-number fraction was prepared by means of SMART-Seq v4 Ultra Low Input. The study's findings and limits: Clonotypes appearing in both CD4 and CD8 compartments existed, and their share was small.

CDR1 KGHDR and CDR2 SFDVKD come from the germline V gene. The V and J ends lost 3 bases and 4 bases, in that order; junction bases with no gene match: 18. CDR3 length: 20 amino acids. 5'RACE template switching added a universal primer site and UMIs to TCR cDNA. TCRdb called the 5' RACE reads again in MiXCR, with one record for every CDR3 protein. The repertoire holds about 240,000 distinct CDR3 sequences, with about 7% as singletons. A note on this clonotype: No antigen is known for it.

The chain recombines TRBV24-1 with TRBJ2-1, with 9 bases fitting TRBD2. This sequence originates from a man aged 25 to 40 who received the YFV17D yellow fever vaccine. The sequencing used CD4+ T cells sorted from PBMCs, collected 15 days after the yellow fever booster vaccination. In DNA, the CDR3 is TGTGCCACCAGTGATCTTAAGGAGAGACACGGACTAGCGAAATACAATGAGCAGTTCTTC. Translating gives CATSDLKERHGLAKYNEQFF.